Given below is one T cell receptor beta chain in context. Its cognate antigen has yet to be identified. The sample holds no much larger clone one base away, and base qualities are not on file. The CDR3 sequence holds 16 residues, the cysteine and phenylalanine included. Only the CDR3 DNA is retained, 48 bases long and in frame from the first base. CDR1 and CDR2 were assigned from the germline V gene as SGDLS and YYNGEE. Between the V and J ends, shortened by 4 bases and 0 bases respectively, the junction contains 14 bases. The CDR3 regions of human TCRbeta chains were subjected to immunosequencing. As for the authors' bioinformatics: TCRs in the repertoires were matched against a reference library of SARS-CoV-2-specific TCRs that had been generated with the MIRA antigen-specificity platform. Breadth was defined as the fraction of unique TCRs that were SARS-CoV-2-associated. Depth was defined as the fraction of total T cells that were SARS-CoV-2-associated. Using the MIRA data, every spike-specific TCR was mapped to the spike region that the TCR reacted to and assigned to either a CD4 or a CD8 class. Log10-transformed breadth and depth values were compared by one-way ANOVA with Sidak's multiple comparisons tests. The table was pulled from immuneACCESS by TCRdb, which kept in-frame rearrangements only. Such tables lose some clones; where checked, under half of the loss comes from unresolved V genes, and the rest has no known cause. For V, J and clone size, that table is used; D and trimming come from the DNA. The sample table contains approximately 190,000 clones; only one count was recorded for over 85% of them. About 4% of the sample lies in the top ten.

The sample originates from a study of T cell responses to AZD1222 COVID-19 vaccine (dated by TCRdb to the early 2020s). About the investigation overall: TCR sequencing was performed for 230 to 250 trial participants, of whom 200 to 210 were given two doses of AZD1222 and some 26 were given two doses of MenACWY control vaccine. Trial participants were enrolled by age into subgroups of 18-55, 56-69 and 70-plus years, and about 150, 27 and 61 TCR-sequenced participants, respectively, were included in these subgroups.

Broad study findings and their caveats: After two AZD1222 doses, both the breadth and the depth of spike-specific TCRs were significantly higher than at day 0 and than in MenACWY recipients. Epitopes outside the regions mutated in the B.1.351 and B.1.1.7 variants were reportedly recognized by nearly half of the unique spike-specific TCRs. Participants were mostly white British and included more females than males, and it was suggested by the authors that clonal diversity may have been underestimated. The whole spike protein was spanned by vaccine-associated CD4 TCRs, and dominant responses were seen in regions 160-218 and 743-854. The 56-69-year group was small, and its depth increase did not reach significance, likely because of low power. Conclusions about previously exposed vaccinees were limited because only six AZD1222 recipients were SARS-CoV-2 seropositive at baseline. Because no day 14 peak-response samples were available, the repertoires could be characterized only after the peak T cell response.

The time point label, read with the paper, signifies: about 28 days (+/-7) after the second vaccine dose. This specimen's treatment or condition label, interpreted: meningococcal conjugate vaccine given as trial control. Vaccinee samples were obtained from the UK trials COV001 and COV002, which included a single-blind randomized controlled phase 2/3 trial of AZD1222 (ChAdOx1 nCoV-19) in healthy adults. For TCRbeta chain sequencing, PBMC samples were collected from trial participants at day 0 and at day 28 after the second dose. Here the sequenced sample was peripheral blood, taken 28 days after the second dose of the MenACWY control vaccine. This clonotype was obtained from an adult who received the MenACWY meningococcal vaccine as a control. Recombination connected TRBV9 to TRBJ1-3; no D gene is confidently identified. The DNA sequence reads TGTGCCAGCAGCCCGACCCTCAGAACCTCTGGAAACACCATATATTTT. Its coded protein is CASSPTLRTSGNTIYF. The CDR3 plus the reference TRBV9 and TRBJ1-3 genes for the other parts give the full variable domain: DSGVTQTPKHLITATGQRVTLRCSPRSGDLSVYWYQQSLDQGLQFLIQYYNGEERAKGNILERFSAQQFPDLHSELNLSSLELGDSALYFCASSPTLRTSGNTIYFGEGSWLTVV.